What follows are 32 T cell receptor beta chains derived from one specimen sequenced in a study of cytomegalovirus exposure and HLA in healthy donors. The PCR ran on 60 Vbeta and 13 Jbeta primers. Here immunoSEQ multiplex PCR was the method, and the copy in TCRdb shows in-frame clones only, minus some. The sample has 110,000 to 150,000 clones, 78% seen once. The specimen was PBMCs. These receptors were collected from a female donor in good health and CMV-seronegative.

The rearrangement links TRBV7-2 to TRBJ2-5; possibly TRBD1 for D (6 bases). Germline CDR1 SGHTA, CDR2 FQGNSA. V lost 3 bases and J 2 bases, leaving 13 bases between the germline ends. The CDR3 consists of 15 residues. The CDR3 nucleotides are TGTGCCAGCAGCTTTCGAGGGGGTAGGCAAGAGACCCAGTACTTC. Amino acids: CASSFRGGRQETQYF.

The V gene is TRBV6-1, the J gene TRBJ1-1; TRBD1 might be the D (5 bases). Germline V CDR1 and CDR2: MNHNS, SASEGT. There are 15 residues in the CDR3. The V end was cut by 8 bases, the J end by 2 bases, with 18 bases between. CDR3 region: CASLTAMIRNTEAFF. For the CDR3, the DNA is TGTGCCAGCCTGACAGCCATGATCCGAAACACTGAAGCTTTCTTT.

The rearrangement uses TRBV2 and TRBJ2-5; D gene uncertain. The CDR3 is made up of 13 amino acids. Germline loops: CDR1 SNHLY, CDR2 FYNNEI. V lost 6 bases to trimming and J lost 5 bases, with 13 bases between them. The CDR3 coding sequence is TGTGCCAGCAGGGCTTTGAGGTCCGAGACCCAGTACTTC. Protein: CASRALRSETQYF.

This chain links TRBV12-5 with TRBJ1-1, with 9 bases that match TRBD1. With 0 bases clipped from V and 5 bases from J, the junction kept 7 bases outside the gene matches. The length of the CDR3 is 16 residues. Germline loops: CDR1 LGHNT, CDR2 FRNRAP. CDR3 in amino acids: CASGLVAGQGRTEAFF. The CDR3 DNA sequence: TGTGCTAGTGGTTTGGTAGCGGGACAGGGAAGGACTGAAGCTTTCTTT.

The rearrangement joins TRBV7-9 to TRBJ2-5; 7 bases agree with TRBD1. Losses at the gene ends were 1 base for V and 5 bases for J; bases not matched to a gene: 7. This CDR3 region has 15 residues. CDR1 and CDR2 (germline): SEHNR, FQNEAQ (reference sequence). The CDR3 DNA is TGTGCCAGCAGCTTAGGACAGGGCCCCGGCGAGACCCAGTACTTC. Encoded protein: CASSLGQGPGETQYF.

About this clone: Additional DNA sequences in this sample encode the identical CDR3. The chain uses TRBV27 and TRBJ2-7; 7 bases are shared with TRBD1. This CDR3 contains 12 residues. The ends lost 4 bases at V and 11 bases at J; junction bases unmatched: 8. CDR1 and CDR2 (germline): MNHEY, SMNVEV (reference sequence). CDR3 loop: CASSSQTGKKYF. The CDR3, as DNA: TGTGCCAGCAGTTCCCAGACAGGGAAGAAGTACTTC.

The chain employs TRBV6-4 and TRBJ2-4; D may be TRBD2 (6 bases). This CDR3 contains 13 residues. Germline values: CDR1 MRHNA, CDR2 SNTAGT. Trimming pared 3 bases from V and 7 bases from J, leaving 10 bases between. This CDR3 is CASSERSGNIQYF. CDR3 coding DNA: TGTGCCAGCAGTGAAAGGAGCGGGAACATTCAGTACTTC.

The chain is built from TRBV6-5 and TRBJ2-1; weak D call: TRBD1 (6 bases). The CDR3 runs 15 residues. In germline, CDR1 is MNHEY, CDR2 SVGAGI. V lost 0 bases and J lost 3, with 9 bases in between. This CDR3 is CASSYSLQGYNEQFF. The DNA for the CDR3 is TGTGCCAGCAGTTACTCACTACAGGGCTACAATGAGCAGTTCTTC.

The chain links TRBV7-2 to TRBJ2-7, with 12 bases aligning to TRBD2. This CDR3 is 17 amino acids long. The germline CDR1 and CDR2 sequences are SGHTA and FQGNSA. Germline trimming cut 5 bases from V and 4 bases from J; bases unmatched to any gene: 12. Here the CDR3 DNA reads TGTGCCAGCAGCAGACCACTAGCGGGAGGACCTATATACGAGCAGTACTTC. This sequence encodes CASSRPLAGGPIYEQYF.

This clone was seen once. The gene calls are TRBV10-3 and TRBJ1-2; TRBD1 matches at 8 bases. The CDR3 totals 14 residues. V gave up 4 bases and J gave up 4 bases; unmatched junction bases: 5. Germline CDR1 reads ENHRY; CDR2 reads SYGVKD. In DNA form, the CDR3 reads TGTGCCATCAGTGCGGACAGGGTGGGCTATGGCTACACCTTC. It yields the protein CAISADRVGYGYTF.

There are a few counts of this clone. This CDR3 reads CASRPTGVWNEQFF. The DNA for the CDR3 is TGTGCCAGCAGACCAACAGGGGTATGGAATGAGCAGTTCTTC. The chain joins TRBV11-2 to TRBJ2-1; 7 bases map to TRBD1. The CDR3 is 14 residues long. The junction had 9 bases not matched to a gene; V was cut back by 6 bases and J by 7 bases. The germline V gene encodes CDR1 SGHAT and CDR2 FQNNGV.

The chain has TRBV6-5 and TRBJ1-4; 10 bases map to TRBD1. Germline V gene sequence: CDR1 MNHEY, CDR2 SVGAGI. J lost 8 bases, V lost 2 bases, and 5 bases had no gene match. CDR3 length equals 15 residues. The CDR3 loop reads CASSYHGQGDEKLFF. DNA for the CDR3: TGTGCCAGCAGTTACCACGGACAGGGGGACGAAAAACTGTTTTTT.

This CDR3 is CASSLGLAGVDEQYF. CDR3 DNA sequence: TGCGCCAGCAGCTTGGGTTTAGCGGGAGTGGACGAGCAGTACTTC. The chain links TRBV5-1 to TRBJ2-7; TRBD2 matches 9 bases. CDR3 length: 15 residues. V gave up 0 bases and J gave up 5 bases; unmatched junction bases: 6. Germline CDR1 and CDR2: SGHRS and YFSETQ.

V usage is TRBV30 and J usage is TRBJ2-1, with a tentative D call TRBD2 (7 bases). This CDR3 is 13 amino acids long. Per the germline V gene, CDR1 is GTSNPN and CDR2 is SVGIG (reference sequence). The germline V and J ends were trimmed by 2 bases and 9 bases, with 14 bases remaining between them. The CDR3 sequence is CAWSLREGGEQFF. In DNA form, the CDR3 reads TGTGCCTGGAGTCTTAGGGAGGGGGGTGAGCAGTTCTTC.

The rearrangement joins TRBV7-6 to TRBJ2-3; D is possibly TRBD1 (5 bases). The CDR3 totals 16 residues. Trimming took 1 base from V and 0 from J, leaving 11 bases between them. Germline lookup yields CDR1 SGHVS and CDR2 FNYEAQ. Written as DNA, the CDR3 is TGTGCCAGCAGCTTAGAGGTCGCAGGGAGCACAGATACGCAGTATTTT. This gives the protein CASSLEVAGSTDTQYF.

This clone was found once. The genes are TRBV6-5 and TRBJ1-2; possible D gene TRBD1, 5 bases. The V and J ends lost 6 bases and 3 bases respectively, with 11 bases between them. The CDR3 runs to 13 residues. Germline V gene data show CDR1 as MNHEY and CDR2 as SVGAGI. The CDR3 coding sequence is TGTGCCAGCAGGTCGACAGCTTACTATGGCTACACCTTC. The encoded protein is CASRSTAYYGYTF.

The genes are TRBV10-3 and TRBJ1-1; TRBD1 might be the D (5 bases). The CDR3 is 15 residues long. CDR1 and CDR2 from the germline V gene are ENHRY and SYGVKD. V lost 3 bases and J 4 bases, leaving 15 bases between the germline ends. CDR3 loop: CAISDPTDRFTEAFF. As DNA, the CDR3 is TGTGCCATCAGTGACCCGACAGACCGATTCACTGAAGCTTTCTTT.

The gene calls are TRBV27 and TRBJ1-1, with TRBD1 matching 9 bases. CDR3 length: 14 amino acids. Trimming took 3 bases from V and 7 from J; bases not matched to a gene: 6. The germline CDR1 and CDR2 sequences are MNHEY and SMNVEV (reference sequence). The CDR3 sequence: CASSFYRGQGEAFF. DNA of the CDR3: TGTGCCAGCAGTTTTTACAGGGGGCAAGGTGAAGCTTTCTTT.

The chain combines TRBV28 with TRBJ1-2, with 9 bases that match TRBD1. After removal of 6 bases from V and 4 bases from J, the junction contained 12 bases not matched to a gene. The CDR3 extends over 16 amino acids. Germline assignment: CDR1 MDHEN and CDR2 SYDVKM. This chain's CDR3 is CASSPGTGSKIYGYTF. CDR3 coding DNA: TGTGCCAGCAGCCCGGGGACAGGGAGTAAAATCTATGGCTACACCTTC.

CDR3 protein: CASSLYPPRTGTEAFF. In DNA, the CDR3 is TGTGCCAGCAGCCTCTACCCCCCACGCACGGGGACTGAAGCTTTCTTT. The J gene is TRBJ1-1, the V gene TRBV27, with D hard to call. The germline CDR1 and CDR2 sequences are MNHEY and SMNVEV (reference sequence). This CDR3 is 16 amino acids long. V was trimmed by 6 bases and J by 5 bases, leaving 22 bases between them.

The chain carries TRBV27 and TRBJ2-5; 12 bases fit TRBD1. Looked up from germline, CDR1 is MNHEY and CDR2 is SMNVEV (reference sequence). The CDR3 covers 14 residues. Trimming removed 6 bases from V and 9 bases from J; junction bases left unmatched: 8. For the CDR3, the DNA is TGTGCCAGCAGATGGGGACAGGGGGCGTCGGCCCAGTACTTC. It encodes CASRWGQGASAQYF.

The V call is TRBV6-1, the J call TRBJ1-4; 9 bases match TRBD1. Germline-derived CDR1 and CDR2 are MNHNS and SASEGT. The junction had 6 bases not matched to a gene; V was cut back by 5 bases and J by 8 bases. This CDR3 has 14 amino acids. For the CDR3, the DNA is TGTGCCAGCAGTCCGACAGGGGGTAGCGAAAAACTGTTTTTT. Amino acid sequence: CASSPTGGSEKLFF.

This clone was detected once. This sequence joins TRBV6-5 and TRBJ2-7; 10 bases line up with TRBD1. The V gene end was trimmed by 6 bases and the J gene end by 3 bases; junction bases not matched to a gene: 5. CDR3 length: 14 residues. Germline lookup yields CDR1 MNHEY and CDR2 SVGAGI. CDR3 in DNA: TGTGCCAGCAGGACCGGGACAGGGGTCTACGAGCAGTACTTC. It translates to CASRTGTGVYEQYF.

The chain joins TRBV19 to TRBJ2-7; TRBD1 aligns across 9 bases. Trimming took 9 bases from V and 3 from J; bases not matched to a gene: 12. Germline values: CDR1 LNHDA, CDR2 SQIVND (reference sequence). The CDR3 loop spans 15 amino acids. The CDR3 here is CASRDSGQGIYEQYF. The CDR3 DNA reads TGTGCCAGCCGAGATTCGGGACAGGGAATCTACGAGCAGTACTTC. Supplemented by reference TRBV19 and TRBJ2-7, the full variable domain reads DGGITQSPKYLFRKEGQNVTLSCEQNLNHDAMYWYRQDPGQGLRLIYYSQIVNDFQKGDIAEGYSVSREKKESFPLTVTSAQKNPTAFYLCASRDSGQGIYEQYFGPGTRLTVT.

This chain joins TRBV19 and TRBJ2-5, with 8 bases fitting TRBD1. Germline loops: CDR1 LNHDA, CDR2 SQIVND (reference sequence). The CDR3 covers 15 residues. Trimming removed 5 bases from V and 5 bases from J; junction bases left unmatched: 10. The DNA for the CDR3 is TGTGCCAGTAGTCGAGGACAGGGAAAGGGGGAGACCCAGTACTTC. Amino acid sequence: CASSRGQGKGETQYF.

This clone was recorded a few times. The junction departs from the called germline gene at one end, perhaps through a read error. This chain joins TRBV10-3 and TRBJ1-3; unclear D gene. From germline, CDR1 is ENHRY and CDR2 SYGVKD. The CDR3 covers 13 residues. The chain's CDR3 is CAISDSSLQRTGF. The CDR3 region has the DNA TGTGCCATCAGTGATTCTTCCCTCCAGCGCACGGGTTTT.

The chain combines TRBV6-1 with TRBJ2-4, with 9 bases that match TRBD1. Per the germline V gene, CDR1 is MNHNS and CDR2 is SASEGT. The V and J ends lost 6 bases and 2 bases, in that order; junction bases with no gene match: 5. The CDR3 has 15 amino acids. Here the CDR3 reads CASRVGQGTKNIQYF. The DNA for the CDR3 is TGTGCCAGCAGGGTAGGACAGGGGACCAAAAACATTCAGTACTTC.

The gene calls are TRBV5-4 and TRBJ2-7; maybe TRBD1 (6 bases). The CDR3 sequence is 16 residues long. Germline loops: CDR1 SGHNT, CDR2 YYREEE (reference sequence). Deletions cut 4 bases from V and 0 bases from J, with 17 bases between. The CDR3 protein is CASSQGGLSSSYEQYF. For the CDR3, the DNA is TGTGCCAGCAGCCAAGGGGGTCTATCCTCCTCCTACGAGCAGTACTTC. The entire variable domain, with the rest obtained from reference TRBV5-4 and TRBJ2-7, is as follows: ETGVTQSPTHLIKTRGQQVTLRCSSQSGHNTVSWYQQALGQGPQFIFQYYREEENGRGNFPPRFSGLQFPNYSSELNVNALELDDSALYLCASSQGGLSSSYEQYFGPGTRLTVT.

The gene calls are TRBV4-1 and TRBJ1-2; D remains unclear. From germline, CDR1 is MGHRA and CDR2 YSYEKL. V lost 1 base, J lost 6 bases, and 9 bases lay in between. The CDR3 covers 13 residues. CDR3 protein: CASSQVTGHGYTF. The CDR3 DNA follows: TGCGCCAGCAGCCAAGTCACGGGTCATGGCTACACCTTC.

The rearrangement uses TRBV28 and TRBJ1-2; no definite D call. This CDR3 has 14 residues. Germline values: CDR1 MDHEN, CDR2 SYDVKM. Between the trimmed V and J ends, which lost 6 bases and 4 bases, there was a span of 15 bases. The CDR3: CASSFSAVPYGYTF. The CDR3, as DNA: TGTGCCAGCAGCTTCTCCGCGGTGCCCTATGGCTACACCTTC.

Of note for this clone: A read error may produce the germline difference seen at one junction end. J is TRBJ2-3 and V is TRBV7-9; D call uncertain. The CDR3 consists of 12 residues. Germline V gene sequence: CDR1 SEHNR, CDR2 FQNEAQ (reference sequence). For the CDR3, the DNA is TGTTCCAGCAGCCCACCAGCAGATACGCAGTATTTT. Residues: CSSSPPADTQYF. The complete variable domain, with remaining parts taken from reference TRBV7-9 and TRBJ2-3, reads DTGVSQNPRHKITKRGQNVTFRCDPISEHNRLYWYRQTLGQGPEFLTYFQNEAQLEKSRLLSDRFSAERPKGSFSTLEIQRTEQGDSAMYLCSSSPPADTQYFGPGTRLTVL.

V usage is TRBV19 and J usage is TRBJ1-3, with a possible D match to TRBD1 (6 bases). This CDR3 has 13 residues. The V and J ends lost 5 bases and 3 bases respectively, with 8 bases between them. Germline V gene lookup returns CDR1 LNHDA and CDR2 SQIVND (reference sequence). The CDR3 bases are TGTGCCAGTAGTTGGGGGCTTGGAAACACCATATATTTT. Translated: CASSWGLGNTIYF.